This TCR beta chain was captured in a study of technical replicates of blood from a handful of donors. Assay: immunoSEQ multiplex PCR; the TCRdb copy retains only in-frame clones and omits some. Among approximately 45,000 clones, 90% to 97% were seen once, and the ten largest hold around 0.38%. The CDR3 length is 14 residues. Looked up from germline, CDR1 is MNHEY and CDR2 is SMNVEV (reference sequence). The V gene lost 2 bases and the J gene lost 2 bases, with 10 bases spanning the gap. Source material: T cells isolated from PBMCs. This chain uses TRBV27 with TRBJ2-7; no definite D call. This sequence was found in a human donor in good health. Here the CDR3 reads CASSLRGVAYEQYF. CDR3 bases: TGTGCCAGCAGTTTAAGAGGAGTAGCCTACGAGCAGTACTTC.